This record covers a single T cell receptor beta chain. Germline V gene lookup returns CDR1 DFQATT and CDR2 SNEGSKA (reference sequence). V was cut by 6 bases and J by 0 bases, with 7 bases left in between. This CDR3 has 12 residues. TCRdb itself ran the 5' RACE reads through MiXCR, one entry per CDR3 protein. The sample lists about 53,000 distinct CDR3 sequences, under 15% occurring once. These data belong to a study of T cells of healthy individuals. The clonotype comes from a human donor in good health. This sequence joins TRBV20-1 and TRBJ2-3; D ambiguous. For the CDR3, the DNA is TGCAGTGCCTTGACTAGCACAGATACGCAGTATTTT. It is translated as CSALTSTDTQYF.